The 8 T cell receptor beta chains given below trace back to one sample, sequenced in a study of regulatory T cells in long-lasting Graves disease. With iRepertoire HTBI primers and Arm-PCR of CDR3 regions, TCR beta libraries were built. TCRdb reprocessed the multiplex PCR reads with MiXCR, giving one entry per CDR3 protein. The table lists around 250,000 distinct CDR3 sequences, just over 20% of them singletons. The time point denotes: newly diagnosed GD, antithyroid drugs for less than 3 months. PBMC-extracted RNA yielded the TCR library. The specimen comprised peripheral blood mononuclear cells (PBMCs), sampled at new diagnosis, from a patient treated with antithyroid drugs. These receptors all come from a female donor with Graves disease.

The count of this clonotype is one. The chain combines TRBV10-3 with TRBJ2-3, with 9 nucleotides matching TRBD2. The CDR3 spans 14 residues. V was clipped by 8 bases and J by 0 bases; unmatched bases: 3. Germline V CDR1 and CDR2: ENHRY, SYGVKD. The chain's CDR3 is CAIGAGGSTDTQYF. Here the CDR3 DNA reads TGTGCCATCGGAGCGGGGGGAAGCACAGATACGCAGTATTTT.

In regard to this clonotype: This may be a read error: a much more frequent sequence differs by one nucleotide. V and J are TRBV19 and TRBJ1-6; maybe TRBD1 (6 bases). The CDR3 extends over 14 amino acids. CDR1 LNHDA and CDR2 SQIVND come from the germline V gene (reference sequence). In DNA, the CDR3 is TGTGCCAGTAGTCCGGACAGTACCGATTCACCCCCCCACTTT. It translates to CASSPDSTDSPPHF. The whole variable domain, filled in from reference TRBV19 and TRBJ1-6, reads DGGITQSPKYLFRKEGQNVTLSCEQNLNHDAMYWYRQDPGQGLRLIYYSQIVNDFQKGDIAEGYSVSREKKESFPLTVTSAQKNPTAFYLCASSPDSTDSPPHFGNGTRLTVT.

This clonotype came up many times. The V gene is TRBV7-8, the J gene TRBJ2-3; the match to TRBD2 covers 10 bases. The CDR3 has 14 amino acids. Per the germline V gene, CDR1 is SGHVS and CDR2 is FQNEAQ. V lost 4 bases and J lost 6; bases outside the gene matches: 4. The CDR3 loop is CASSSGLAIDTQYF. The CDR3 coding sequence is TGTGCCAGCAGCTCGGGACTAGCGATCGATACGCAGTATTTT.

The CDR3 DNA reads TGTGCCTGGAGTAACGGACCCTCTAGCGAGCAGTACTTC. Protein product: CAWSNGPSSEQYF. The J gene is TRBJ2-7, the V gene TRBV30; D is ambiguous. The germline CDR1 and CDR2 sequences are GTSNPN and SVGIG (reference sequence). Between the trimmed V and J ends, which lost 2 bases and 6 bases, there was a span of 14 bases. The CDR3 extends over 13 amino acids.

At least ten counts were recorded for this clonotype. This could be a read error, since a much larger clone is one nucleotide away. This chain uses TRBV28 with TRBJ2-7; TRBD1 might be the D (5 bases). CDR1 MDHEN and CDR2 SYDVKM come from the germline V gene. V lost 4 bases, J lost 4 bases, and 14 bases lay in between. This CDR3 has 14 amino acids. In nucleotides, the CDR3 is TGTGCCAGCAGTTCCTCCGGACAAGCGTACGAGCAGTACTTC. Protein: CASSSSGQAYEQYF.

This clonotype has a handful of counts. Sequence at one end of the junction differs from germline and may be a read error. The gene calls are TRBV7-2 and TRBJ2-1, with TRBD2 matching over 10 bases. The germline gives CDR1 SGHTA, CDR2 FQGNSA. The CDR3 spans 13 residues. CDR3 nucleotides: TGTGCCAGCACCTTAGCGGGGGGAGGTGAGCAGTTCTTC. Protein product: CASTLAGGGEQFF.

At least ten counts were recorded for this clonotype. Relative to the germline gene, one junction end is altered; a read error may explain this. The chain links TRBV10-3 to TRBJ1-1; TRBD1 might be the D (5 bases). Germline V gene lookup returns CDR1 ENHRY and CDR2 SYGVKD. CDR3 length equals 12 residues. The CDR3 loop reads CAISDSYRYIVF. The DNA of the CDR3 is TGTGCCATCAGTGATTCCTACAGGTATATAGTCTTT.

This clonotype was detected ten times or more. The chain couples TRBV20-1 to TRBJ1-1; D gene unclear. V was pared by 1 base and J by 4 bases, with 16 bases between. The CDR3 is 15 amino acids. CDR1 is DFQATT, CDR2 SNEGSKA, per germline (reference sequence). The CDR3 spells CSARAVNLEGTEAFF. CDR3 DNA: TGCAGTGCTAGAGCGGTGAACCTTGAGGGCACTGAAGCTTTCTTT.